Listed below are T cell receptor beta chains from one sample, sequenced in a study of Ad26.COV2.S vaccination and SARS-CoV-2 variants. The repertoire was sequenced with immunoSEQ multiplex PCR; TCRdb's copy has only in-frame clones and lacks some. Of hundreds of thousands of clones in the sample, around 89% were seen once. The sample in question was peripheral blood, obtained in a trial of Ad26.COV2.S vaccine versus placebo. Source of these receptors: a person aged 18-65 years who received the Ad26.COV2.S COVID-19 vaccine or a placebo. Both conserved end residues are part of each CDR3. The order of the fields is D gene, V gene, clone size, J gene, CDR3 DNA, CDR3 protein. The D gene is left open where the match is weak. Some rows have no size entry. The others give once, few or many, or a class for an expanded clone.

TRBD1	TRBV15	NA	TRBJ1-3	TGTGCCACCAGCAGGGAGACAGGGGAGGGAAACACCATATATTTT	CATSRETGEGNTIYF
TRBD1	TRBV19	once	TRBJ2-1	TGTGCCAGTTCCTCCGGGACAGGGCTGTACAATGAGCAGTTCTTC	CASSSGTGLYNEQFF
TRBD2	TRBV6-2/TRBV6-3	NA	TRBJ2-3	TGTGCCAGCAGTTACTCGTGGGGGGGGGCAGATACGCAGTATTTT	CASSYSWGGADTQYF
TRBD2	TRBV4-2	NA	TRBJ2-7	TGTGCCAGCAGCCAAGGGCCGACTAGCGGGTACGAGCAGTACTTC	CASSQGPTSGYEQYF
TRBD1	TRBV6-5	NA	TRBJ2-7	TGTGCCAGCAGCCGGGGACAGGGGTTCAACGAGCAGTACTTC	CASSRGQGFNEQYF
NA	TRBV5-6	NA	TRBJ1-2	TGTGCCAGCAGCTTGGAACCCAGTGCGCTCTATGGCTACACCTTC	CASSLEPSALYGYTF
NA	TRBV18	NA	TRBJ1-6	TGTGCCAGCTCACCGTCGACTGTCCTGTCGAATTCACCCCTCCACTTT	CASSPSTVLSNSPLHF
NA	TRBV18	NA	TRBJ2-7	TGTGCCAGCTCACGGGGACTGCGTGGCGAGCAGTACTTC	CASSRGLRGEQYF
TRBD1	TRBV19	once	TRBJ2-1	TGTGCCAGTAGTATATGGGGGACAGGGGGGTTCGGTGAGCAGTTCTTC	CASSIWGTGGFGEQFF
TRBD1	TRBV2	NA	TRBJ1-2	TGTGCCAGCAGTCGGGACAGCCGCGGCTACACCTTC	CASSRDSRGYTF
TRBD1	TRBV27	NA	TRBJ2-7	TGTGCCAGCAGTTTACTCCCGGGACAGGGCAACGAGCAGTACTTC	CASSLLPGQGNEQYF
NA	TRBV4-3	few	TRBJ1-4	TGCGCCAGCAGCCAAGATGGGCCAGGGAAAAAACTGTTTTTT	CASSQDGPGKKLFF
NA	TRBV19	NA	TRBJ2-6	TGTGCCAGTACTGGGTCGGGTGGGGCCAACGTCCTGACTTTC	CASTGSGGANVLTF
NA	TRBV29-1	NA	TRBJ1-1	TGCAGCGGGCAAGGGGACACTGAAGCTTTCTTT	CSGQGDTEAFF
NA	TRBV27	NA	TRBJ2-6	TGTGCCAGCAGCCCCCTTCCCTCGACGGGAACCGGCTCTGGGGCCAACGTCCTGACTTTC	CASSPLPSTGTGSGANVLTF
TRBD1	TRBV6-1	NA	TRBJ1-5	TGTGCCAGCAGTGAGCAAGGGGGCTCGGGTCAGCCCCAGCATTTT	CASSEQGGSGQPQHF
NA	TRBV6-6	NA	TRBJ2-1	TGTGCCAGCAGTACAGGGATGAGCTCCTACAATGAGCAGTTCTTC	CASSTGMSSYNEQFF
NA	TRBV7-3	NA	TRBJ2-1	TGTGCCAGCAGTCCCCCGGGGGCAGGTGAGCAGTTCTTC	CASSPPGAGEQFF
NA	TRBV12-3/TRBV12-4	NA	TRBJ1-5	TGTGCCAGCAGCCGACCTCCAAGGCCCCAGCATTTT	CASSRPPRPQHF
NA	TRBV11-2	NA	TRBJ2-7	TGTGCCAGCAGCGCCACCTACGAGCAGTACTTC	CASSATYEQYF
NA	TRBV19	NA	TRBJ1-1	TGTGCCAGTAGTATAGAGAGCTGGAACACTGAAGCTTTCTTT	CASSIESWNTEAFF
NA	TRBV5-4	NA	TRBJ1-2	TGTGCCAGCAGCCCGGCCCGGGTCGAGGGCTACACCTTC	CASSPARVEGYTF
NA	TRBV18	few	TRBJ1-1	TGTGCCAGCTCTCCCACCATAGGACACAAGAACACTGAAGCTTTCTTT	CASSPTIGHKNTEAFF
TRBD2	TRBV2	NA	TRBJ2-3	TGTGCCAGCAGTTCACTAGCGTCAATGCATGCAGATACGCAGTATTTT	CASSSLASMHADTQYF
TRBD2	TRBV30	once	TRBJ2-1	TGTGCCTGGACCATGCGGGGGGCGTACAATGAGCAGTTCTTC	CAWTMRGAYNEQFF
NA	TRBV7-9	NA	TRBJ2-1	TGTGCCAGCAGCCCGGGGCAGGGTTGGGATGAGCAGTTCTTC	CASSPGQGWDEQFF
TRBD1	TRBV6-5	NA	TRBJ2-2	TGTGCCAGCAGTCTGACAGGGTTAAACGGGGAGCTGTTTTTT	CASSLTGLNGELFF
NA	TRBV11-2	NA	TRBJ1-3	TGTGCCAGCAGCTTAGGAGGTGCCTCTGGAAACACCATATATTTT	CASSLGGASGNTIYF
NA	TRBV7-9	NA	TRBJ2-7	TGTGCCAGCAGAAAAGGTGGTGAGGTCTCCGAGCAGTACTTC	CASRKGGEVSEQYF
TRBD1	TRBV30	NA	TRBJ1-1	TGTGCCTGGAGTTCAGGGGGTGAAGCTTTCTTT	CAWSSGGEAFF
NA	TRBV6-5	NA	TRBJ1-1	TGTGCCAGCATTACATCAGGGAAACAGAACACTGAAGCTTTCTTT	CASITSGKQNTEAFF
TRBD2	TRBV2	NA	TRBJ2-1	TGTGCCAGCATGCAAACTAGCGGGCGTGAGCAGTTCTTC	CASMQTSGREQFF
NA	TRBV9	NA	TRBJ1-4	TGTGCCAGCAGCCCCAACCAGGGAACTAATGAAAAACTGTTTTTT	CASSPNQGTNEKLFF
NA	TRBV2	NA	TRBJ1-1	TGTGCCAGCAACCCACAGGGACTGAACACTGAAGCTTTCTTT	CASNPQGLNTEAFF
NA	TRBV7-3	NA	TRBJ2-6	TGTGCCAGCAGCTTGACGCCTCCTGGGGCCAACGTCCTGACTTTC	CASSLTPPGANVLTF
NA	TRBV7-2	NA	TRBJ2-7	TGTGCCAGCAGCTTAGTGGGCGTCTCCTTGGACGAGCAGTACTTC	CASSLVGVSLDEQYF
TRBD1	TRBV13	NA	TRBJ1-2	TGTGCCAGCAGCTTAGGGAGGGACAGAGCTAACTATGGCTACACCTTC	CASSLGRDRANYGYTF
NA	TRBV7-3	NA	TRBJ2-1	TGTGCCAGCAGCCCCTCGGGACAAAGCTCCTACAATGAGCAGTTCTTC	CASSPSGQSSYNEQFF
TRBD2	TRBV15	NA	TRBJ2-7	TGTGCCACCAGCAGAGGTGCCCGGGAGGGAAAAGCCTACGAGCAGTACTTC	CATSRGAREGKAYEQYF
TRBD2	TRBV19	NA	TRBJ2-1	TGTGCCAGTAGTATAGCCTCCGGGAGGGCCAACAATGAGCAGTTCTTC	CASSIASGRANNEQFF
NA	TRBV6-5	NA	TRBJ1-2	TGTGCCAGCAGCAGAGACCCGATAGGCTACACCTTC	CASSRDPIGYTF
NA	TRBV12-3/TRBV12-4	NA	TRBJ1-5	TGTGCCAGCAGTCCGGAGACCCAGCCCCAGCATTTT	CASSPETQPQHF
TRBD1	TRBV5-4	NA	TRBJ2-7	TGTGCCAGCAGCTTGGGGGACAGGGGACCTTACGAGCAGTACTTC	CASSLGDRGPYEQYF